These 21 T cell receptor beta chains share one sample of origin, sequenced in a study of shared clonotypes between healthy human individuals. Generated by immunoSEQ multiplex PCR, the TCRdb table keeps only in-frame clones and is missing some. The sample has 2 million to 3 million clones; around nine tenths are singletons. The sample taken for sequencing was naive CD4+ T cells sorted from blood. Indicated subset: CD45RA+ positively selected. The receptors were sampled from a man between 18 and 29 years old in good health.

A remark on this clone: Within the sample, other DNA sequences also encode this same CDR3. The chain joins TRBV6-5 to TRBJ2-2; D is unresolved. Between the trimmed V and J ends, which lost 8 bases and 0 bases, there was a span of 7 bases. The CDR3 consists of 13 residues. Per the germline V gene, CDR1 is MNHEY and CDR2 is SVGAGI. The CDR3: CASRTANTGELFF. The CDR3 DNA is TGTGCCAGCCGAACCGCGAACACCGGGGAGCTGTTTTTT.

V usage is TRBV4-1 and J usage is TRBJ1-6; perhaps TRBD1 as D (6 bases). The CDR3 has 15 amino acids. CDR1 and CDR2 (germline): MGHRA, YSYEKL. The V gene lost 0 bases and the J gene lost 9 bases, with 12 bases spanning the gap. CDR3 DNA: TGCGCCAGCAGCCAAGAAGGGGGTCTTAGTTCACCCCTCCACTTT. Amino acid sequence: CASSQEGGLSSPLHF.

CDR3 in amino acids: CASSLVGLAGNTGELFF. CDR3 sequence (DNA): TGTGCCAGCAGCTTAGTCGGTCTGGCAGGGAACACCGGGGAGCTGTTTTTT. V usage is TRBV11-2 and J usage is TRBJ2-2; D gene uncertain. Trimming stripped 1 base from V and 1 base from J, with 13 bases between. The CDR3 sequence is 17 residues long. In germline, CDR1 is SGHAT, CDR2 FQNNGV.

This clone was recorded only once. The chain links TRBV19 to TRBJ1-1; D is unclear. Trimming left V 1 base short and J 8 bases short, with 17 bases between. The CDR3 runs 15 residues. The germline V gene encodes CDR1 LNHDA and CDR2 SQIVND (reference sequence). CDR3 residues: CASSIVRRGGREAFF. In DNA, the CDR3 is TGTGCCAGTAGTATAGTGAGGCGAGGAGGGAGGGAAGCTTTCTTT. The full variable domain, rest sourced from reference TRBV19 and TRBJ1-1, is DGGITQSPKYLFRKEGQNVTLSCEQNLNHDAMYWYRQDPGQGLRLIYYSQIVNDFQKGDIAEGYSVSREKKESFPLTVTSAQKNPTAFYLCASSIVRRGGREAFFGQGTRLTVV.

This clone was counted a single time. The chain joins TRBV6-5 to TRBJ1-1; D uncertain. V lost 6 bases to trimming and J lost 10 bases, with 15 bases between them. The germline CDR1 and CDR2 sequences are MNHEY and SVGAGI. This CDR3 has 12 residues. The CDR3: CASSYGSGRAFF. CDR3 in DNA: TGTGCCAGCAGCTACGGGTCCGGGAGAGCTTTCTTT.

The J gene is TRBJ2-5, the V gene TRBV6-6, with D perhaps TRBD2 (5 bases). Trimming cost V 6 bases and J 8 bases, with 19 bases left between them. The CDR3 extends over 14 amino acids. Germline loops: CDR1 MNHNY, CDR2 SVGAGI (reference sequence). This CDR3 reads CASRSSSAALTQYF. In nucleotides, the CDR3 is TGTGCCAGCAGATCTTCCTCAGCGGCCCTAACCCAGTACTTC.

Comments on this clone: This sample also contains other DNA sequences that code for the same CDR3. This chain uses TRBV6-6 with TRBJ1-1, with no clear D. This CDR3 is built from 11 residues. Trimming took off 1 base at V and 6 bases at J, with 3 bases between the two ends. CDR1 and CDR2 from the germline V gene are MNHNY and SVGAGI (reference sequence). The CDR3 loop is CASSYLAEAFF. The CDR3 nucleotides read TGTGCCAGCAGTTACTTAGCTGAAGCTTTCTTT.

The rearrangement links TRBV11-2 to TRBJ2-5, with D uncertain. Trimming cost V 5 bases and J 5 bases, with 18 bases left between them. The V gene's germline CDR1 is SGHAT and CDR2 FQNNGV. This CDR3 comprises 15 residues. The CDR3 DNA sequence: TGTGCCAGCAGCCTACGGGTCAAACCAGTGGAGACCCAGTACTTC. Protein sequence: CASSLRVKPVETQYF.

CDR3 region: CAISDATVEKLFF. CDR3 in DNA: TGTGCCATCAGTGACGCGACAGTCGAAAAACTGTTTTTT. This chain links TRBV10-3 with TRBJ1-4, with D perhaps TRBD1 (5 bases). Germline CDR1 and CDR2: ENHRY and SYGVKD. This CDR3 has 13 residues. Trimming shortened V by 3 bases and J by 8 bases, and 10 bases separated the two germline ends.

A word on this clone: Other DNA sequences in the same sample also yield this CDR3. This chain joins TRBV28 and TRBJ1-6; 7 nucleotides line up with TRBD1. CDR3 length: 14 residues. V lost 5 bases to trimming and J lost 5 bases; unmatched junction nucleotides: 3. Germline CDR1 is MDHEN and CDR2 is SYDVKM. This CDR3 reads CASSLTGNNSPLHF. The CDR3 DNA is TGTGCCAGCAGTCTGACAGGGAATAATTCACCCCTCCACTTT.

V usage is TRBV5-1 and J usage is TRBJ1-6, with unresolved D. The V end was cut by 2 bases, the J end by 0 bases, with 6 bases between. Germline V CDR1 and CDR2: SGHRS, YFSETQ. The CDR3 is made up of 15 amino acids. CDR3 region: CASSFSSSYNSPLHF. The DNA for the CDR3 is TGCGCCAGCAGCTTCAGTAGCTCCTATAATTCACCCCTCCACTTT.

With respect to this clone: Other DNA sequences in this sample translate to the same CDR3. This chain uses TRBV6-5 with TRBJ1-2, with unresolved D. The CDR3 runs to 14 residues. Deletions cut 0 bases from V and 0 bases from J, with 5 bases between. In germline, CDR1 is MNHEY, CDR2 SVGAGI. The CDR3 sequence: CASSYSPANYGYTF. The DNA of the CDR3 is TGTGCCAGCAGTTACTCGCCAGCTAACTATGGCTACACCTTC.

The chain has TRBV5-6 and TRBJ2-1, with 8 bases aligning to TRBD2. CDR3 size: 15 residues. Trimming cost V 5 bases and J 6 bases; bases outside gene matches: 10. Germline V CDR1 and CDR2: SGHDT, YYEEEE. This CDR3 reads CASRGSGGPFNEQFF. The CDR3 bases are TGTGCCAGCAGGGGGTCGGGAGGGCCCTTCAATGAGCAGTTCTTC.

CDR3 sequence reads: CAWRRAQGNTEAFF. The DNA for the CDR3 is TGTGCCTGGAGAAGGGCACAGGGGAACACTGAAGCTTTCTTT. This chain connects TRBV30 to TRBJ1-1, with D perhaps matching TRBD1 (6 bases). V gave up 3 bases and J gave up 1 base, with 12 bases separating them. The CDR3 spans 14 residues. CDR1 is GTSNPN, CDR2 SVGIG, per germline (reference sequence).

The chain carries TRBV9 and TRBJ1-5; D possibly corresponds to TRBD1 (5 bases). Germline lookup yields CDR1 SGDLS and CDR2 YYNGEE. The CDR3 contains 14 residues. V gave up 0 bases and J gave up 8 bases, with 12 bases separating them. The CDR3 DNA follows: TGTGCCAGCAGCGTAGACCCAGGGATGGAGCCCCAGCATTTT. Translated: CASSVDPGMEPQHF.

This clone was detected once. The genes are TRBV13 and TRBJ2-1; D perhaps matches TRBD2 (5 bases). With 0 bases removed from V and 5 bases from J, the gap between germline ends came to 8 bases. The CDR3 is 14 residues long. Germline V gives CDR1 PRHDT, CDR2 FYEKMQ (reference sequence). CDR3 amino acids: CASSLGLLDNEQFF. CDR3 nucleotide sequence: TGTGCCAGCAGCTTAGGTCTACTAGACAATGAGCAGTTCTTC.

As to this clone: Other DNA sequences in this specimen translate into the identical CDR3. This chain links TRBV5-6 with TRBJ2-3, with TRBD2 matching over 9 bases. Germline lookup yields CDR1 SGHDT and CDR2 YYEEEE. V trimming: 2 bases; J trimming: 1 base; junction bases outside the gene matches: 2. The CDR3 is 15 amino acids. The CDR3 sequence is CASSLRTSGTDTQYF. CDR3 nucleotide sequence: TGTGCCAGCAGCTTACGGACTAGCGGCACAGATACGCAGTATTTT.

In this sample, this clone turned up a few times. The J gene is TRBJ1-2, the V gene TRBV30; D is unclear. The length of the CDR3 is 12 residues. Germline CDR1 and CDR2: GTSNPN and SVGIG (reference sequence). Trimming removed 4 bases at V and 1 base at J, with 7 bases between. The CDR3 sequence is CAWKGGNYGYTF. CDR3 bases: TGTGCCTGGAAGGGCGGTAACTATGGCTACACCTTC.

V and J are TRBV5-1 and TRBJ2-3; 9 bases align to TRBD2. The CDR3 is made up of 14 amino acids. The V segment lost 7 bases and the J segment 2 bases; nucleotides outside the gene matches: 5. Germline CDR1 is SGHRS and CDR2 is YFSETQ. The CDR3 spells CASGERGATDTQYF. The CDR3 region has the DNA TGCGCCAGCGGCGAGCGGGGGGCCACAGATACGCAGTATTTT.

The chain carries TRBV6-5 and TRBJ2-7, with a tentative D call TRBD1 (6 bases). Trimming removed 2 bases from V and 4 bases from J, with 15 bases in between. Germline assignment: CDR1 MNHEY and CDR2 SVGAGI. The CDR3 runs to 15 residues. DNA of the CDR3: TGTGCCAGCAGTTACCCCAGGGGCGGAAAGTACGAGCAGTACTTC. It translates to CASSYPRGGKYEQYF.

V is TRBV7-9 and J is TRBJ1-2; D remains ambiguous. V was shortened by 0 bases and J by 1 base, with 6 bases between the two germline ends. The CDR3 is 14 amino acids. Germline V gene sequence: CDR1 SEHNR, CDR2 FQNEAQ (reference sequence). Here the CDR3 reads CASSLAAINYGYTF. The CDR3 DNA is TGTGCCAGCAGCTTAGCGGCTATTAACTATGGCTACACCTTC.